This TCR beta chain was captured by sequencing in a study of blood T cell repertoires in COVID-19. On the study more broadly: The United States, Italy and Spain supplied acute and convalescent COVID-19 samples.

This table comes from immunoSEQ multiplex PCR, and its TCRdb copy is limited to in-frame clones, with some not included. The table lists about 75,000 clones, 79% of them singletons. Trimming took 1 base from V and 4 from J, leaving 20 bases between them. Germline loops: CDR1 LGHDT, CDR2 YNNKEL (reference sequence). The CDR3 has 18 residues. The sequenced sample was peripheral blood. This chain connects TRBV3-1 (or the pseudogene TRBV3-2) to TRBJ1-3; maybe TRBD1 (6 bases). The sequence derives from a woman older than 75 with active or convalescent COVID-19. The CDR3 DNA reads TGTGCCAGCAGCCAAGGAGGGGGAGGGGGATTTTCAGGAAACACCATATATTTT. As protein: CASSQGGGGGFSGNTIYF.